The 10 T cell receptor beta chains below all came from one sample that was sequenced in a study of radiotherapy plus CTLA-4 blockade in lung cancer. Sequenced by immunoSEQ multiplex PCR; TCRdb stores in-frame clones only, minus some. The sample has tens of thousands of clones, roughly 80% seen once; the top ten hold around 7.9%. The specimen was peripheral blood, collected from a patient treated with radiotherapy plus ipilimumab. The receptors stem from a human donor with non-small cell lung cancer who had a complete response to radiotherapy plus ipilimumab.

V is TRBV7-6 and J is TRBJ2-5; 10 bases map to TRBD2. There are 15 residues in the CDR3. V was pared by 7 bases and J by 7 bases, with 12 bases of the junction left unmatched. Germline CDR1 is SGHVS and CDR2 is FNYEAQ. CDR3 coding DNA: TGTGCCAGCACCAGGACTAGCGGACAACTTGGGACCCAGTACTTC. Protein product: CASTRTSGQLGTQYF.

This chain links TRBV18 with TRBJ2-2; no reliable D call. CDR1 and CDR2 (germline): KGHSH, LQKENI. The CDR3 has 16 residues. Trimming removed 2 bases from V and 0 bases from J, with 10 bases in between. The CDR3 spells CASSPSQITNTGELFF. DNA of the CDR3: TGTGCCAGCTCACCATCACAAATCACGAACACCGGGGAGCTGTTTTTT.

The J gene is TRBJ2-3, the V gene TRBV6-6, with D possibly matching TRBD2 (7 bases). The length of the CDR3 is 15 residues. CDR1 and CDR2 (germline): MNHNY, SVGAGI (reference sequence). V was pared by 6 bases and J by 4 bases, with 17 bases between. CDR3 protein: CASRTIGGRPDTQYF. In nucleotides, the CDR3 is TGTGCCAGCAGGACTATCGGGGGGCGGCCAGATACGCAGTATTTT.

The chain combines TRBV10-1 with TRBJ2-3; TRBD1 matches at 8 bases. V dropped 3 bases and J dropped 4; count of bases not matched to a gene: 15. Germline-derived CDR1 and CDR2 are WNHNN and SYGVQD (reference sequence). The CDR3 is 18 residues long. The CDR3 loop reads CASSDPTGTGASADTQYF. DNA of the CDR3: TGCGCCAGCAGTGACCCCACCGGGACAGGAGCTTCGGCAGATACGCAGTATTTT.

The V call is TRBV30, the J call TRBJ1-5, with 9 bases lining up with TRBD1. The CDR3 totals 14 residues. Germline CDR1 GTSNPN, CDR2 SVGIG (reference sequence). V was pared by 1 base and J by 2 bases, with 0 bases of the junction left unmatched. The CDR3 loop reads CAWSGTGGNQPQHF. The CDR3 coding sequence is TGTGCCTGGAGTGGGACAGGGGGCAATCAGCCCCAGCATTTT.

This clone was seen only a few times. The CDR3 bases are TGCGCCAGCAGTGGGCCCGGGACTAGCGGGAACAATGAGCAGTTCTTC. Translating gives CASSGPGTSGNNEQFF. The chain combines TRBV10-2 with TRBJ2-1; TRBD2 aligns across 13 bases. The J segment lost 5 bases and the V segment lost 4 bases, leaving 5 bases of the junction unmatched. CDR1 and CDR2 from the germline V gene are WSHSY and SAAADI. This CDR3 region has 16 residues.

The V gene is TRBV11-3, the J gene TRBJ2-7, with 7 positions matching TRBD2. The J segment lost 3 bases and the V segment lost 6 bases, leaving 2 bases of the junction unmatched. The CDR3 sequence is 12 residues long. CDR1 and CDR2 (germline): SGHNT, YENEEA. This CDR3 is CASSPGGYEQYV. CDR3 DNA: TGTGCCAGCAGTCCGGGGGGCTACGAGCAGTACGTC.

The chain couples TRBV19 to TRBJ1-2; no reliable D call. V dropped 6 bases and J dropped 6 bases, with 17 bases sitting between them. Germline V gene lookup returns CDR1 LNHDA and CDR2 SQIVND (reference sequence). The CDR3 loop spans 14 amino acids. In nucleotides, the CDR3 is TGTGCCAGTAGGATACCAGACATCGTAGATGGCTACACCTTC. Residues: CASRIPDIVDGYTF.

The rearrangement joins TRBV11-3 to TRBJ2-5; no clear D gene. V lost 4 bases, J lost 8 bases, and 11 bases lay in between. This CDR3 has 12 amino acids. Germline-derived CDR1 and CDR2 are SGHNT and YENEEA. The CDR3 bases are TGTGCCAGCAGCTCCCCTCCGGGTACCCAGTACTTC. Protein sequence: CASSSPPGTQYF. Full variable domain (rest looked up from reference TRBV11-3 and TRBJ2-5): EAGVVQSPRYKIIEKKQPVAFWCNPISGHNTLYWYLQNLGQGPELLIRYENEEAVDDSQLPKDRFSAERLKGVDSTLKIQPAELGDSAVYLCASSSPPGTQYFGPGTRLLVL.

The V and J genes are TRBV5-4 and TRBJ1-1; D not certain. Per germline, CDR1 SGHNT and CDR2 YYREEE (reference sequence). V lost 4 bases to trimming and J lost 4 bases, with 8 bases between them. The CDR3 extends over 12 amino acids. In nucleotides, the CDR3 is TGTGCCAGCAGCCCCCTAGGCACTGAAGCTTTCTTT. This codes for CASSPLGTEAFF.